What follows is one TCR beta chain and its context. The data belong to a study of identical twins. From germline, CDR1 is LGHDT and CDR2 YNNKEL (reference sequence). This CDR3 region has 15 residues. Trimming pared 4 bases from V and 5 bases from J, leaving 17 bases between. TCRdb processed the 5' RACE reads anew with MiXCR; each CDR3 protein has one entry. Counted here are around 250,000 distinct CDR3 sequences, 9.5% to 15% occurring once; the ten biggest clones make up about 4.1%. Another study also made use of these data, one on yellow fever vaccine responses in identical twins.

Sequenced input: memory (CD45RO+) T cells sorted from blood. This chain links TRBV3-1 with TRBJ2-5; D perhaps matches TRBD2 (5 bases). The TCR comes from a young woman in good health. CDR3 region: CASSPQPHRGETQYF. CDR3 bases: TGTGCCAGCAGCCCACAACCGCACAGAGGGGAGACCCAGTACTTC.